This T cell receptor (beta chain) was retrieved from a study of blood T cell repertoires in COVID-19. Study-wide context: T cells, B-cell-depleted T cells, or PBMCs provided the cDNA or gDNA that served as material.

In the original analysis: Scientists estimated how many nucleated cells there were by amplifying reference gene primers. Libraries were prepared by immunoSEQ multiplex PCR; TCRdb keeps only in-frame clonotypes and omits some of them. The V and J calls and clone size are taken from that table; D and trimming were inferred from the DNA. This table has a few hundred thousand clones, roughly 85% appearing once. CDR1 and CDR2 (germline): SQVTM, ANQGSEA. The CDR3 runs to 13 residues. V lost 7 bases to trimming and J lost 1 base, with 13 bases between them. Sequencing input: peripheral blood. This receptor was obtained from a woman aged 18-29 years with acute or convalescent COVID-19. The V gene is TRBV29-1, the J gene TRBJ1-1; D is unclear. Here the CDR3 reads CSAEEDGNTEAFF. In DNA form, the CDR3 reads TGCAGCGCGGAGGAGGACGGGAACACTGAAGCTTTCTTT.